The 25 T cell receptor beta chains below all came from one sample that was sequenced in a study of blood T cell repertoires in COVID-19. Clones were sequenced by immunoSEQ multiplex PCR, and TCRdb holds only the in-frame ones, with some missing. Of more than 400,000 clones listed, roughly 85% were seen once; the top ten hold about 3.2%. Material: peripheral blood. Source of these receptors: a human donor in a cohort sampled during active COVID-19.

This CDR3 reads CASSPTGNGYTF. In DNA form, the CDR3 reads TGTGCCAGTAGCCCTACAGGTAATGGCTACACCTTC. The V gene is TRBV19, the J gene TRBJ1-2, with a tentative D call TRBD1 (5 bases). The germline gives CDR1 LNHDA, CDR2 SQIVND (reference sequence). V was pared by 6 bases and J by 6 bases, with 11 bases between. This CDR3 comprises 12 residues.

The chain is built from TRBV7-8 and TRBJ2-7; 13 bases map to TRBD2. Trimming at V came to 5 bases and at J to 6 bases, leaving 7 bases not matched to a gene. CDR3 length: 15 amino acids. The germline gives CDR1 SGHVS, CDR2 FQNEAQ. This CDR3 reads CASSPQGLAGTEQYF. CDR3 coding DNA: TGTGCCAGCAGCCCCCAGGGACTAGCGGGAACCGAGCAGTACTTC.

This clone was recorded only once. A read error may produce the germline difference seen at one junction end. The chain joins TRBV7-7 to TRBJ2-3; TRBD1 is a possible D gene (5 bases). The CDR3 contains 15 residues. The germline V gene has CDR1 SSHAT and CDR2 FNYEAQ (reference sequence). As DNA, the CDR3 is TGTGCTAGCAGCCCCACACCCATAGGGGCAGATACGCAGTATTTT. Translating it yields CASSPTPIGADTQYF.

The chain links TRBV6-1 to TRBJ1-2; D not certain. Germline V gene data show CDR1 as MNHNS and CDR2 as SASEGT. V lost 2 bases and J 0 bases, leaving 4 bases between the germline ends. This CDR3 spans 13 amino acids. CDR3 nucleotides: TGTGCCAGCAGTGAATCCGCTAACTATGGCTACACCTTC. Its protein is CASSESANYGYTF.

The rearrangement joins TRBV30 to TRBJ1-2; no clear D. Germline V gives CDR1 GTSNPN, CDR2 SVGIG (reference sequence). The CDR3 loop spans 12 amino acids. V was cut by 0 bases and J by 5 bases, with 7 bases left in between. The CDR3 bases are TGTGCCTGGAGTGTTGACGGGTATGGCTACACCTTC. Translation: CAWSVDGYGYTF.

The chain carries TRBV2 and TRBJ2-2, with 8 bases matching TRBD2. The CDR3 totals 15 residues. Germline-derived CDR1 and CDR2 are SNHLY and FYNNEI. Germline trimming cut 7 bases from V and 1 base from J; bases unmatched to any gene: 5. The DNA for the CDR3 is TGTGCCAGCACCTTAGCGGGGTTGAACACCGGGGAGCTGTTTTTT. Translation gives CASTLAGLNTGELFF.

This clone has only one observation. V and J are TRBV5-6 and TRBJ2-3; D possibly corresponds to TRBD2 (6 bases). V was pared by 4 bases and J by 6 bases, with 21 bases between. Germline lookup yields CDR1 SGHDT and CDR2 YYEEEE. This CDR3 region has 16 residues. In nucleotides, the CDR3 is TGTGCCAGCAGCCACCGCTATGGGGGGTCGGGGGATACGCAGTATTTT. This codes for CASSHRYGGSGDTQYF.

The chain uses TRBV29-1 and TRBJ1-1; D possibly corresponds to TRBD1 (6 bases). Trimming took off 2 bases at V and 4 bases at J, with 8 bases between the two ends. CDR3 length: 12 amino acids. Germline V lookup: CDR1 SQVTM, CDR2 ANQGSEA. The CDR3 region has the DNA TGCAGCGTTGAAAAGGGGGTCACTGAAGCTTTCTTT. As protein: CSVEKGVTEAFF.

This clone was picked up a small number of times. J is TRBJ2-1 and V is TRBV6-5, with unresolved D. This CDR3 contains 11 residues. The germline V and J ends were trimmed by 8 bases and 8 bases, with 10 bases remaining between them. Germline V gene sequence: CDR1 MNHEY, CDR2 SVGAGI. CDR3 region: CASRRADEQFF. Here the CDR3 DNA reads TGTGCCAGCCGCCGCGCCGATGAGCAGTTCTTC.

This clone was observed once. CDR3 sequence: CASSFGIAYEQYF. The CDR3 DNA follows: TGCGCCAGCAGCTTTGGAATAGCTTACGAGCAGTACTTC. The chain joins TRBV5-1 to TRBJ2-7; no clear D gene. The germline CDR1 and CDR2 sequences are SGHRS and YFSETQ. Trimming removed 2 bases from V and 4 bases from J, with 10 bases in between. This CDR3 region has 13 residues.

The J gene is TRBJ2-7, the V gene TRBV3-1 (or the pseudogene TRBV3-2); D remains ambiguous. The V end was cut by 1 base, the J end by 1 base, with 2 bases between. CDR1 LGHDT and CDR2 YNNKEL come from the germline V gene (reference sequence). The CDR3 has 12 residues. CDR3 DNA sequence: TGTGCCAGCAGCCAAGTATCCTACGAGCAGTACTTC. It yields the protein CASSQVSYEQYF.

The genes are TRBV7-3 and TRBJ2-1; 11 bases fit TRBD2. The CDR3 has 16 amino acids. Germline V lookup: CDR1 SGHTA, CDR2 FQGTGA. V lost 5 bases and J lost 8; bases outside the gene matches: 11. This CDR3 is CASSQELAGGPDEQFF. The CDR3, as DNA: TGTGCCAGCAGCCAAGAGTTAGCGGGAGGGCCTGATGAGCAGTTCTTC.

The chain combines TRBV6-7 with TRBJ1-1; tentative D call: TRBD1 (6 bases). TRBV6-7 carries the ORF label, with uncertain function. The CDR3 covers 13 residues. The germline V and J ends were trimmed by 9 bases and 1 base, with 12 bases remaining between them. The CDR3 loop is CASPGHRNTEAFF. The CDR3 nucleotides are TGTGCCAGTCCGGGACATAGGAACACTGAAGCTTTCTTT.

The V gene is TRBV5-1, the J gene TRBJ1-1; 9 bases align to TRBD1. Germline lookup yields CDR1 SGHRS and CDR2 YFSETQ. The CDR3 covers 14 residues. V shed 7 bases, J shed 5 bases, and the junction held 9 bases outside the gene matches. CDR3 coding DNA: TGCGCCAGCTCCAGCGGGACAGGGAGTACTGAAGCTTTCTTT. Protein product: CASSSGTGSTEAFF.

The chain couples TRBV18 to TRBJ1-2; 8 bases align to TRBD1. This CDR3 is 14 amino acids long. Looked up from germline, CDR1 is KGHSH and CDR2 is LQKENI. V shed 3 bases, J shed 2 bases, and the junction held 2 bases outside the gene matches. The CDR3 sequence: CASSPGQANYGYTF. The DNA of the CDR3 is TGTGCCAGCTCACCGGGACAGGCGAACTATGGCTACACCTTC.

V usage is TRBV25-1 and J usage is TRBJ1-2; a weak D match, TRBD1 (6 bases). The CDR3 covers 12 residues. Trimming shortened V by 3 bases and J by 4 bases, and 6 bases separated the two germline ends. CDR1 and CDR2 from the germline V gene are MGHDK and SYGVNS. CDR3 in amino acids: CASSETGYGYTF. In nucleotides, the CDR3 is TGTGCCAGCAGTGAGACAGGCTATGGCTACACCTTC.

A remark on this clone: One end of the junction varies from germline; a read error may be responsible. The gene calls are TRBV6-5 and TRBJ1-5, with D possibly matching TRBD1 (5 bases). Germline V gene lookup returns CDR1 MNHEY and CDR2 SVGAGI. The CDR3 sequence is 15 residues long. The CDR3 DNA reads as TGTGCCAGCAGTTACTCGAATCAGGGAAATCAACCCCAGCATTTT. It specifies CASSYSNQGNQPQHF.

In its sample, this clone was seen once. Written as DNA, the CDR3 is TGTGCCAGCAGTGCCCCGACTAGCGGGAGTAATGAGCAGTTCTTC. It is translated as CASSAPTSGSNEQFF. V gene TRBV25-1 combines with J gene TRBJ2-1; 12 nucleotides line up with TRBD2. The CDR3 is 15 amino acids. Unmatched junction bases numbered 5, after V lost 4 bases and J lost 7 bases. CDR1 and CDR2 from the germline V gene are MGHDK and SYGVNS.

The chain has TRBV3-1 (or the pseudogene TRBV3-2) and TRBJ1-5; tentative D call: TRBD1 (5 bases). Germline CDR1 and CDR2: LGHDT and YNNKEL (reference sequence). V was trimmed by 4 bases and J by 3 bases, leaving 16 bases between them. The CDR3 consists of 16 residues. The CDR3: CASSREGPDPNQPQHF. DNA for the CDR3: TGTGCCAGCAGCCGGGAGGGGCCCGACCCCAATCAGCCCCAGCATTTT.

The V call is TRBV7-8, the J call TRBJ2-5, with D tentatively TRBD2 (5 bases). The CDR3 is 20 residues long. V dropped 5 bases and J dropped 3 bases, with 31 bases sitting between them. Germline CDR1 SGHVS, CDR2 FQNEAQ. In DNA, the CDR3 is TGTGCCAGCAGCCCATTATTGCCTAGGGCCTCGAGTGGACTTAAAGAGACCCAGTACTTC. Residues: CASSPLLPRASSGLKETQYF.

The V gene is TRBV5-1, the J gene TRBJ1-4; 7 bases align to TRBD1. V lost 0 bases and J lost 6; bases outside the gene matches: 11. Germline assignment: CDR1 SGHRS and CDR2 YFSETQ. This CDR3 region has 17 residues. CDR3 bases: TGCGCCAGCAGCTTGGTAGGTTTCGGACAGGCTTATGAAAAACTGTTTTTT. Translating gives CASSLVGFGQAYEKLFF.

The chain links TRBV28 to TRBJ2-3; possible D gene TRBD1, 6 bases. V shed 6 bases and J shed 0 bases, with 13 bases lying between them. Germline CDR1 and CDR2: MDHEN and SYDVKM. The CDR3 is 15 residues long. CDR3 residues: CASSPTTGSTDTQYF. The CDR3 coding sequence is TGTGCCAGCAGCCCTACCACAGGGAGCACAGATACGCAGTATTTT.

The chain links TRBV7-3 to TRBJ1-2, with D perhaps matching TRBD1 (6 bases). Trimming pared 0 bases from V and 4 bases from J, leaving 15 bases between. In germline, CDR1 is SGHTA, CDR2 FQGTGA. The length of the CDR3 is 16 residues. The CDR3 DNA reads TGTGCCAGCAGCTTAACTCCACCGACAGGTTCCTATGGCTACACCTTC. Encoded protein: CASSLTPPTGSYGYTF.

The rearrangement links TRBV28 to TRBJ2-5, with 11 bases that match TRBD1. The V segment lost 6 bases and the J segment 5 bases; nucleotides outside the gene matches: 8. CDR1 and CDR2 (germline): MDHEN, SYDVKM. The CDR3 runs 15 residues. Here the CDR3 DNA reads TGTGCCAGCAGGGAACGGACAGGGGGCAGGGAGACCCAGTACTTC. Translation gives CASRERTGGRETQYF.

The gene calls are TRBV5-1 and TRBJ2-1, with 16 bases that match TRBD2. The CDR3 consists of 15 residues. Looked up from germline, CDR1 is SGHRS and CDR2 is YFSETQ. Unmatched junction bases numbered 3, after V lost 4 bases and J lost 8 bases. DNA of the CDR3: TGCGCCAGCAGCCAGGGGACTAGCGGGAGGGATGAGCAGTTCTTC. This gives the protein CASSQGTSGRDEQFF.